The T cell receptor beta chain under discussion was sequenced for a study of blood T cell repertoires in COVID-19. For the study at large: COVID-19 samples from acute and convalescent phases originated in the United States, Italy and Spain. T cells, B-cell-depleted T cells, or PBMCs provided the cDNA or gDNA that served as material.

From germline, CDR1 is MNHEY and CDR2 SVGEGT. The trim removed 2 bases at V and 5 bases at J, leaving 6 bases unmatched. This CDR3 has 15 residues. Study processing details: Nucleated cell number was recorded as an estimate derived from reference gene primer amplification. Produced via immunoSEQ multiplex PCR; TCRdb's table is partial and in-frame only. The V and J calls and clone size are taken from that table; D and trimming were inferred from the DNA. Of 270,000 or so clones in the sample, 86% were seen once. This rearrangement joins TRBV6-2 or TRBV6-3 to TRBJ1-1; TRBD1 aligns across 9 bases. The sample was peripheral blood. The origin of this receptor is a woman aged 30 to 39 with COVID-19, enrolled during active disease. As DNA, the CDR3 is TGTGCCAGCAGTTACCCGGGACAGGGTCATACTGAAGCTTTCTTT. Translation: CASSYPGQGHTEAFF.